This T cell receptor (beta chain) is drawn from a study of lymphopenia after photon versus proton radiotherapy. Libraries were prepared by immunoSEQ multiplex PCR; TCRdb keeps only in-frame clonotypes and omits some of them. Among roughly 30,000 clones listed, 94% were seen once. In the case of this clone: Its antigen remains unidentified.

Study-wide findings and caveats: Oligoclonal CD8+ Temra expansion after nadir drove photon patients' diversity drop.

The CDR3 is made up of 14 amino acids. V lost 6 bases, J lost 2 bases, and 14 bases lay in between. Germline V CDR1 and CDR2: LNHDA, SQIVND (reference sequence). This receptor was taken from a woman in her forties or fifties with cholangiocarcinoma. The chain is built from TRBV19 and TRBJ2-7; the D gene is possibly TRBD1 (7 bases). Sequenced material: peripheral blood, taken from a patient treated with photon-based radiotherapy. In DNA form, the CDR3 reads TGTGCCAGTAGCTTGCAGGGGGGAGCCTACGAGCAGTACTTC. Translating gives CASSLQGGAYEQYF.